A selection of T cell receptor beta chains follows, all from one sample in a study of blood T cell repertoires in COVID-19. Profiling relied on immunoSEQ multiplex PCR, and the TCRdb table lists in-frame clones only, not all of them. The table includes 160,000 or so clones, 70% to 90% detected once. The sample taken for sequencing was peripheral blood. These TCRs come from a woman aged 45-59 years with COVID-19, enrolled during active disease. Both conserved end residues are part of each CDR3. The D gene is left open where the match is weak. The size entry is marked missing in some rows and otherwise reads once, few, many or a size class.

>once|-|TRBV6-6|TRBJ1-3
CASNAGSGNTIYF
TGTGCCAGCAATGCAGGGTCTGGAAACACCATATATTTT
>-|TRBD1|TRBV6-5|TRBJ1-1
CASSPPGQGATEAFF
TGTGCCAGCAGTCCTCCGGGACAGGGGGCTACTGAAGCTTTCTTT
>-|TRBD1|TRBV9|TRBJ2-1
CASSNRDRGNEQFF
TGTGCCAGCAGCAACCGGGACAGGGGTAATGAGCAGTTCTTC
>-|-|TRBV5-6|TRBJ1-2
CASSLAWAEANYGYTF
TGTGCCAGCAGCTTGGCTTGGGCAGAAGCTAACTATGGCTACACCTTC
>-|-|TRBV7-3|TRBJ2-2
CASSGGAAYTGELFF
TGTGCCAGCAGCGGTGGGGCGGCTTACACCGGGGAGCTGTTTTTT
>-|TRBD1|TRBV25-1|TRBJ1-5
CASSSGGYSNQPQHF
TGTGCCAGCAGTTCAGGGGGCTATAGCAATCAGCCCCAGCATTTT
>-|-|TRBV12-3/TRBV12-4|TRBJ2-1
CASSPEAMEQFF
TGTGCCAGCAGTCCAGAGGCTATGGAGCAGTTCTTC
>-|TRBD2|TRBV12-5|TRBJ2-5
CASGLGQSGGETQYF
TGTGCTAGTGGTTTGGGTCAGTCGGGGGGAGAGACCCAGTACTTC
>-|-|TRBV12-3/TRBV12-4|TRBJ1-3
CAGRAPSGNTIYF
TGTGCCGGCAGGGCACCCTCTGGAAACACCATATATTTT
>-|TRBD2|TRBV10-3|TRBJ2-2
CAISESLRGGLNTGELFF
TGTGCCATCAGTGAGTCTCTGCGGGGGGGCCTGAACACCGGGGAGCTGTTTTTT
>-|-|TRBV7-8|TRBJ2-1
CASSVSGDPSYNEQFF
TGTGCCAGCAGCGTTTCGGGGGACCCCTCCTACAATGAGCAGTTCTTC
>-|-|TRBV30|TRBJ1-3
CALTGSGNTIYF
TGTGCCTTGACAGGATCTGGAAACACCATATATTTT
>once|TRBD1|TRBV5-4|TRBJ1-1
CASSWGDRDTEAFF
TGTGCCAGCAGCTGGGGGGACAGGGACACTGAAGCTTTCTTT
>-|TRBD1|TRBV6-5|TRBJ1-2
CASSYSQDRAAGYTF
TGTGCCAGCAGTTACTCCCAGGACAGGGCGGCTGGCTACACCTTC
>once|-|TRBV29-1|TRBJ1-2
CSVRDTAYGYTF
TGCAGCGTTAGGGACACCGCCTATGGCTACACCTTC
>-|-|TRBV23-1|TRBJ2-3
CASSPQAADTQYF
TGCGCCAGCAGCCCCCAAGCGGCAGATACGCAGTATTTT
>many|-|TRBV2|TRBJ1-5
CASSEALGGSNQPQHF
TGTGCCAGCAGTGAAGCGCTTGGGGGGAGCAATCAGCCCCAGCATTTT
>-|TRBD1|TRBV4-3|TRBJ2-2
CASSQETGYTGELFF
TGCGCCAGCAGCCAAGAGACAGGGTACACCGGGGAGCTGTTTTTT
>-|TRBD2|TRBV6-5|TRBJ2-3
CASQAGRGAIDTQYF
TGTGCCAGCCAGGCGGGGCGGGGGGCCATAGATACGCAGTATTTT
>-|-|TRBV12-3/TRBV12-4|TRBJ2-7
CASSLNRAYEQYF
TGTGCCAGCAGTTTAAACAGAGCCTACGAGCAGTACTTC
>-|-|TRBV4-1|TRBJ1-1
CASSQDEETGNTEAFF
TGCGCCAGCAGCCAAGACGAGGAGACGGGGAACACTGAAGCTTTCTTT
>-|-|TRBV2|TRBJ1-3
CASGVGAGNTIYF
TGTGCCAGCGGCGTGGGAGCCGGAAACACCATATATTTT
>-|TRBD1|TRBV30|TRBJ1-4
CAWGTGGEKLFF
TGTGCCTGGGGGACAGGAGGTGAAAAACTGTTTTTT
>-|TRBD2|TRBV6-4|TRBJ2-3
CASSDTSGGADTQYF
TGTGCCAGCAGTGACACTAGCGGGGGGGCAGATACGCAGTATTTT
>-|-|TRBV5-6|TRBJ1-3
CASSLRGRNTIYF
TGTGCCAGCAGCTTAAGGGGCAGAAACACCATATATTTT
>-|TRBD2|TRBV5-1|TRBJ2-2
CASSSGLAGVGTGELFF
TGCGCCAGCAGCTCCGGACTAGCGGGGGTTGGCACCGGGGAGCTGTTTTTT
>-|TRBD1|TRBV12-3/TRBV12-4|TRBJ2-7
CASRATGFEQYF
TGTGCCAGCAGAGCGACAGGGTTCGAGCAGTACTTC
>-|TRBD2|TRBV28|TRBJ2-3
CASSPLKKAGGRSDTQYF
TGTGCCAGCAGCCCCCTAAAAAAGGCGGGGGGGCGGTCAGATACGCAGTATTTT
>-|-|TRBV30|TRBJ2-3
CAWRLTSTDTQYF
TGTGCCTGGAGGCTAACGAGCACAGATACGCAGTATTTT
>-|TRBD1|TRBV12-3/TRBV12-4|TRBJ2-7
CASTLDRAHEQYF
TGTGCCAGTACTTTAGACAGGGCCCACGAGCAGTACTTC
>once|TRBD1|TRBV6-1|TRBJ1-1
CASSDIGRGRATFF
TGTGCCAGCAGTGATATTGGCAGGGGGCGAGCGACTTTCTTT
>-|-|TRBV5-1|TRBJ1-4
CASSRGELEKLFF
TGCGCCAGCTCCAGGGGCGAGTTGGAAAAACTGTTTTTT
>-|TRBD1|TRBV29-1|TRBJ2-1
CSVEDRGQCVF
TGCAGCGTGGAAGACAGGGGGCAATGCGTCTTC
>-|-|TRBV3-1/TRBV3-2|TRBJ1-6
CASSQDWGGNYNSPLHF
TGTGCCAGCAGCCAAGATTGGGGGGGCAACTATAATTCACCCCTCCACTTT
>-|-|TRBV5-6|TRBJ2-1
CASSLRGTFNEQFF
TGTGCCAGCAGCTTGCGTGGGACTTTTAATGAGCAGTTCTTC
>-|-|TRBV3-1/TRBV3-2|TRBJ2-5
CASSLREQETQYF
TGTGCCAGCAGCCTCCGGGAGCAAGAGACCCAGTACTTC
>once|-|TRBV19|TRBJ1-2
CASSIQNYGYTF
TGTGCCAGTAGTATCCAAAACTATGGCTACACCTTC
>-|TRBD1|TRBV18|TRBJ1-2
CASSPRQGVGYGYTF
TGTGCCAGCTCACCTAGACAGGGGGTCGGCTATGGCTACACCTTC
>-|-|TRBV11-1|TRBJ2-5
CASSLGSEETQYF
TGTGCCAGCAGCTTAGGCTCCGAGGAGACCCAGTACTTC
>-|-|TRBV6-5|TRBJ2-1
CASGGGRDYNEQFF
TGTGCCAGCGGGGGAGGCAGGGACTACAATGAGCAGTTCTTC
>-|TRBD2|TRBV27|TRBJ2-7
CASTNRTSGGLLEQYF
TGTGCCAGCACCAATAGGACTAGCGGGGGGCTCCTCGAGCAGTACTTC
>-|TRBD2|TRBV7-9|TRBJ2-2
CASSIGTSGGTGELFF
TGTGCCAGCAGCATCGGGACTAGCGGTGGGACCGGGGAGCTGTTTTTT
>once|TRBD1|TRBV3-1/TRBV3-2|TRBJ1-1
CASSPGGPNTEAFF
TGTGCCAGCAGCCCAGGGGGGCCGAACACTGAAGCTTTCTTT
>-|TRBD2|TRBV3-1/TRBV3-2|TRBJ2-3
CASSQEKGSLAGGPDTQYF
TGTGCCAGCAGCCAAGAGAAGGGGTCACTAGCGGGGGGGCCTGATACGCAGTATTTT
>-|-|TRBV28|TRBJ1-1
CAIRRDTEAFF
TGTGCCATCCGACGGGACACTGAAGCTTTCTTT
>once|-|TRBV6-1|TRBJ1-6
CASNSPGGGKPLHF
TGTGCCAGCAACTCACCGGGGGGTGGTAAGCCCCTCCACTTT
>-|-|TRBV5-1|TRBJ1-1
CASSTSNLNTEAFF
TGCGCCAGCAGCACCTCAAATCTAAACACTGAAGCTTTCTTT
>-|TRBD1|TRBV2|TRBJ1-1
CASSLLGQGAGGTEAFF
TGTGCCAGCAGTCTCCTGGGGCAGGGGGCAGGAGGCACTGAAGCTTTCTTT
>-|TRBD1|TRBV6-6|TRBJ1-6
CASSPRTGVVLLIHF
TGTGCCAGCAGTCCAAGGACAGGCGTGGTGCTGTTAATCCACTTT
>few|-|TRBV7-8|TRBJ1-5
CASSLGLGDQPQHF
TGTGCCAGCAGCTTAGGTTTAGGAGATCAGCCCCAGCATTTT
>-|TRBD1|TRBV30|TRBJ1-3
CAWSEDRSSGNTIYF
TGTGCCTGGAGTGAGGACAGGAGCTCTGGAAACACCATATATTTT
>-|TRBD2|TRBV10-2|TRBJ2-1
CASTRTSGGEQFF
TGCGCCAGCACCAGGACTAGCGGGGGGGAGCAGTTCTTC
>-|-|TRBV6-5|TRBJ2-2
CATWRGLGGELFF
TGTGCCACCTGGCGGGGTCTGGGCGGGGAGCTGTTTTTT
>once|-|TRBV13|TRBJ1-1
CASSLGRQSNTEAFF
TGTGCCAGCAGCTTAGGACGACAAAGCAACACTGAAGCTTTCTTT
>many|-|TRBV3-1/TRBV3-2|TRBJ1-2
CASSQTTVKYGYTF
TGTGCCAGCAGCCAGACGACAGTGAAGTATGGCTACACCTTC
>-|-|TRBV5-1|TRBJ1-2
CASRGQGPYGYTF
TGCGCCAGTAGGGGACAAGGGCCCTATGGCTACACCTTC
>-|-|TRBV7-9|TRBJ2-3
CASSPEVGGQSDTQYF
TGTGCCAGCAGCCCAGAGGTCGGGGGACAGTCAGATACGCAGTATTTT
>-|TRBD1|TRBV5-1|TRBJ1-4
CASSTRQGSNEKLFF
TGCGCCAGCAGCACCAGACAGGGGTCTAATGAAAAACTGTTTTTT
>-|-|TRBV7-3|TRBJ1-1
CASSLTGGLQNTEAFF
TGTGCCAGCAGCTTAACCGGCGGACTTCAGAACACTGAAGCTTTCTTT